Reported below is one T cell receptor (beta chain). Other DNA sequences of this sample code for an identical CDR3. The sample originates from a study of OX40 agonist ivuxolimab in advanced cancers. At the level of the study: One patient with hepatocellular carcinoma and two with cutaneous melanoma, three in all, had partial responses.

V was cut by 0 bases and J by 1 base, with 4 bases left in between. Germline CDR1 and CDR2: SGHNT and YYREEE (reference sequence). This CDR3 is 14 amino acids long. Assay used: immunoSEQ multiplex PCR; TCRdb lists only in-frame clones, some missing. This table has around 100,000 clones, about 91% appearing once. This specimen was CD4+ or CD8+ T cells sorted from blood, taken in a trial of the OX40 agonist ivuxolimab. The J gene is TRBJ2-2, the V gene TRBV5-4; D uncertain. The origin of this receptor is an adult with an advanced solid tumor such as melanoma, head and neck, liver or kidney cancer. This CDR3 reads CASSLGGNTGELFF. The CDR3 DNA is TGTGCCAGCAGCTTGGGGGGGAACACCGGGGAGCTGTTTTTT.